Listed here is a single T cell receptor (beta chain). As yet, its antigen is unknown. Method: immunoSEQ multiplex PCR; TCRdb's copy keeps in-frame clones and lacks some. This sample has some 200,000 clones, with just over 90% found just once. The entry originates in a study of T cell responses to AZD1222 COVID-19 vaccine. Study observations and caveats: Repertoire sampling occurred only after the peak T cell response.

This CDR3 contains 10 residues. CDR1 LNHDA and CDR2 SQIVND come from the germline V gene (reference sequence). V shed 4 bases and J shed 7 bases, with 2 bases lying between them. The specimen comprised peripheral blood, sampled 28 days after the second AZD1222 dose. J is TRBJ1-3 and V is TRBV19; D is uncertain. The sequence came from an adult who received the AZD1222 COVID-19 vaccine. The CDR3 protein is CASSRNTIYF. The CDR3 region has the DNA TGTGCCAGTAGTAGGAACACCATATATTTT.